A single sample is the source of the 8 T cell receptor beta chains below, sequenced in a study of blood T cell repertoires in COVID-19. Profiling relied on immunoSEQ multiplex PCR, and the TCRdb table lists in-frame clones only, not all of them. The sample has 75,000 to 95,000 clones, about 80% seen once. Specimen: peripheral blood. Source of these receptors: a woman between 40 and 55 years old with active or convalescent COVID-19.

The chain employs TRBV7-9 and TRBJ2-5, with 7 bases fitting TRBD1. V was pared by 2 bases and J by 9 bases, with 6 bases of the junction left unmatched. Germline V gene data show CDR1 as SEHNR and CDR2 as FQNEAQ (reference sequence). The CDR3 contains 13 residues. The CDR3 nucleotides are TGTGCCAGCAGCTTATCAACAGGGGCGGCCCAGTACTTC. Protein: CASSLSTGAAQYF.

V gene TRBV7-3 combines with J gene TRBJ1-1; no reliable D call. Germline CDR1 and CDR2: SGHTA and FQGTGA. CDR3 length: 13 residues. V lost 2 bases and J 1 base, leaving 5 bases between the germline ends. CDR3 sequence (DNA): TGTGCCAGCAGCTTATCTTGGAACACTGAAGCTTTCTTT. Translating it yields CASSLSWNTEAFF. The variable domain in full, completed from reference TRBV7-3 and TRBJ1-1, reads GAGVSQTPSNKVTEKGKYVELRCDPISGHTALYWYRQSLGQGPEFLIYFQGTGAADDSGLPNDRFFAVRPEGSVSTLKIQRTERGDSAVYLCASSLSWNTEAFFGQGTRLTVV.

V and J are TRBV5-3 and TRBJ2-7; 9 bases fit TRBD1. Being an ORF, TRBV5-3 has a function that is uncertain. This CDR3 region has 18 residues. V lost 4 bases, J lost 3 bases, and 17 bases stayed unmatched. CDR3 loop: CARSRPGQGPSGSYEQYF. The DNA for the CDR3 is TGTGCCAGAAGCCGGCCGGGACAGGGACCCTCAGGGAGCTACGAGCAGTACTTC.

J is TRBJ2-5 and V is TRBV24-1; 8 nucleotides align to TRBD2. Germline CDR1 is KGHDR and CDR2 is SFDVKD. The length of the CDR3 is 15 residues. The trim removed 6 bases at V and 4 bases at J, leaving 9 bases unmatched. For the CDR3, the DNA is TGTGCCACCAGTCCCGGGGGGGCTTCGTTAGAGACCCAGTACTTC. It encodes CATSPGGASLETQYF.

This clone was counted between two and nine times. CDR3 loop: CAISESGALVADTQYF. The CDR3 DNA reads as TGTGCCATCAGTGAGTCGGGGGCACTTGTGGCAGATACGCAGTATTTT. The chain carries TRBV10-3 and TRBJ2-3, with a weak D call TRBD1 (6 bases). The CDR3 consists of 16 residues. V was cut by 0 bases and J by 4 bases, with 14 bases left in between. CDR1 and CDR2 from the germline V gene are ENHRY and SYGVKD.

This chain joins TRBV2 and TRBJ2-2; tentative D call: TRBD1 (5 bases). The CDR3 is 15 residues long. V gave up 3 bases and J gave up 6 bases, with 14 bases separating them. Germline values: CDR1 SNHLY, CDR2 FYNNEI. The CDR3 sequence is CASSDQSGASGELFF. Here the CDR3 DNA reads TGTGCCAGCAGTGATCAGAGTGGGGCATCCGGGGAGCTGTTTTTT.

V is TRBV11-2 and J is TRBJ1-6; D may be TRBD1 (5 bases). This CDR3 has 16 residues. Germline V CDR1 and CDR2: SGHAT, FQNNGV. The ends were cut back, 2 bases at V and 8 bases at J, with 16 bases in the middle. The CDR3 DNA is TGTGCCAGCAGCTTACTGTGGACAACTCTTCATTCACCCCTCCACTTT. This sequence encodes CASSLLWTTLHSPLHF.

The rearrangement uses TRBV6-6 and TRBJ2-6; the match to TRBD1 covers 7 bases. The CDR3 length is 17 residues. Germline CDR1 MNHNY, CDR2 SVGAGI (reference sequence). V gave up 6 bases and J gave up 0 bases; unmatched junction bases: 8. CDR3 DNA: TGTGCCAGCAGCCGACAGGGCCTATCCTCTGGGGCCAACGTCCTGACTTTC. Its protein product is CASSRQGLSSGANVLTF.